Included here is one T cell receptor beta chain sequence, with context. These data belong to a study of cytomegalovirus exposure and HLA in healthy donors. Measured with immunoSEQ multiplex PCR; TCRdb has only the in-frame clones, and not every one. The sample has 50,000 to 65,000 clones; less than 96% are singletons. The CDR3 spans 15 residues. Germline V gene sequence: CDR1 ENHRY, CDR2 SYGVKD. Trimming removed 2 bases from V and 2 bases from J; junction bases left unmatched: 4. This receptor was obtained from a woman under 30 in good health and CMV-seronegative. The rearrangement uses TRBV10-3 and TRBJ2-7; 9 nucleotides align to TRBD1. The sample comprised PBMCs. CDR3 nucleotides: TGTGCCATCAGTGAGGGGACAGGGCCACCCTACGAGCAGTACTTC. It translates to CAISEGTGPPYEQYF.